This T cell receptor beta chain is from a study of blood T cells in healthy people across ages. The CDR3 contains 14 residues. Germline V gene sequence: CDR1 SGHNT, CDR2 YENEEA. The V gene lost 5 bases and the J gene lost 6 bases, with 14 bases spanning the gap. Combining a sample-barcoded 5' primer with a J-beta primer mix, a second PCR ran for about 6 to 11 cycles. The authors tagged each cDNA molecule using a template-switch adaptor with 12 random nucleotides. TCRdb re-called the 5' RACE reads with MiXCR, one entry per CDR3 protein. The sample has about 970,000 distinct CDR3 sequences, roughly half seen once.

This chain uses TRBV11-3 with TRBJ2-1; D is possibly TRBD2 (6 bases). This clonotype was obtained from an older woman in good health. The sequencing sample was made of blood. CDR3 nucleotides: TGTGCCAGCAGCCCTCAGCGGGCCTCCAATGAGCAGTTCTTC. Amino acid sequence: CASSPQRASNEQFF.